This T cell receptor beta chain was obtained from a study of OX40 agonist ivuxolimab in advanced cancers. Looking at the study overall: Prior anti-PD-1, anti-PD-L1 or anti-CTLA-4 therapy did not bar entry, and 40% had some. Findings and limits, study-wide: The 0.1-3.0 mg/kg partial responders had among the lowest clonal expansion. The authors also found low normalized T-cell clonal expansion in some nonresponders.

Only in-frame clones appear in the TCRdb table, and some are missing; sequencing was by immunoSEQ multiplex PCR. The top ten clones hold around 7.7% of a sample with around 16,000 clones, 64% of them seen once. On this clone itself: Its antigen remains unknown.

Trimming cost V 9 bases and J 9 bases; bases outside gene matches: 6. Germline CDR1 WNHNN, CDR2 SYGVQD (reference sequence). The CDR3 is 13 amino acids. People who had autoimmune disease history or systemic immunosuppression were excluded. Sequencing used CD4+ or CD8+ T cells sorted from blood, obtained in a trial of the OX40 agonist ivuxolimab. This TCR derives from an adult with an advanced solid tumor such as melanoma, head and neck, liver or kidney cancer. V is TRBV10-1 and J is TRBJ2-1, with 12 nucleotides matching TRBD2. The CDR3 sequence is CARGLAGLSEQFF. CDR3 in DNA: TGCGCCAGAGGACTAGCGGGGCTTAGTGAGCAGTTCTTC.